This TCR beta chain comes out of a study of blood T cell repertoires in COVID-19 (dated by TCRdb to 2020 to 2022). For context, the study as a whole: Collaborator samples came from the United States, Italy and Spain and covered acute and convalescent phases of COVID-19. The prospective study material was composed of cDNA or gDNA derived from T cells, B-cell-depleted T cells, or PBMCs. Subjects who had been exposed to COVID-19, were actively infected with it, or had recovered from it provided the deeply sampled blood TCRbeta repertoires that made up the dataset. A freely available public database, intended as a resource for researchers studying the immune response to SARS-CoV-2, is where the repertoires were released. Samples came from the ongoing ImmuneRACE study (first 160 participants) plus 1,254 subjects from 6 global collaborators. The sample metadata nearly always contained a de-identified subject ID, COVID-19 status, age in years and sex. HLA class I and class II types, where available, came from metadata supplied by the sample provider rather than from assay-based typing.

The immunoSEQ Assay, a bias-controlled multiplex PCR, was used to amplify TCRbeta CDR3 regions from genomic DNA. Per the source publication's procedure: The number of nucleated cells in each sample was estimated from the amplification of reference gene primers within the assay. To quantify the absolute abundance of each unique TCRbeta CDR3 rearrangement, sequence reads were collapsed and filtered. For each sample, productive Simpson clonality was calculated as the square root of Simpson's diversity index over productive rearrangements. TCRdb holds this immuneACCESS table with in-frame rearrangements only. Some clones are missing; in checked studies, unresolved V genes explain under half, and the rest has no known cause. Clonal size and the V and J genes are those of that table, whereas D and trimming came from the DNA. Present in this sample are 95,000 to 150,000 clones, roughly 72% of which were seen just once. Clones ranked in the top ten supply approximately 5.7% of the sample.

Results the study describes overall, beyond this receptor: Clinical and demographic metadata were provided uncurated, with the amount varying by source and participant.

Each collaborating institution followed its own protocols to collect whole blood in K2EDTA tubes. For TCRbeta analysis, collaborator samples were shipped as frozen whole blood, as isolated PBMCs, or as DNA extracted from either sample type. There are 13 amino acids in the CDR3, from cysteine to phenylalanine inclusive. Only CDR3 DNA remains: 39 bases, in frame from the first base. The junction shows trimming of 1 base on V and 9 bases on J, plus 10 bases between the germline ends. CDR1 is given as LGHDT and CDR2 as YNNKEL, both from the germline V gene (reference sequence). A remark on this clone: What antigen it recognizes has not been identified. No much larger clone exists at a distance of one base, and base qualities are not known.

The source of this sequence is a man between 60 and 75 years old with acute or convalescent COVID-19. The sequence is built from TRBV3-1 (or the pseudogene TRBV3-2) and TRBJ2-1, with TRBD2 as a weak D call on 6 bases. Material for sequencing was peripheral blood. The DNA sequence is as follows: TGTGCCAGCAGCCAAGTCGGGAGAGGTGAGCAGTTCTTC. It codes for CASSQVGRGEQFF.